Sequencing of this TCR beta chain was carried out in a study of OX40 agonist ivuxolimab in advanced cancers. Turning to the study itself: Patients received intravenous ivuxolimab every 2 weeks at 0.01 to 10 mg/kg. Dose-escalation patients suffered from hepatocellular carcinoma, melanoma, renal cell or head and neck cancer. Of the participants, 40% to 50% had some prior anti-PD-1, anti-PD-L1 or anti-CTLA-4 therapy, which was allowed.

Germline CDR1 reads MNHEY; CDR2 reads SMNVEV (reference sequence). With V trimmed by 5 bases and J by 6 bases, 10 bases remained unmatched. The length of the CDR3 is 15 residues. Only in-frame clones appear in the TCRdb table, and some are missing; sequencing was by immunoSEQ multiplex PCR. Of 7,500 to 10,000 clones in the sample, roughly 70% were seen once. The material sequenced was CD4+ or CD8+ T cells sorted from blood, taken in a trial of the OX40 agonist ivuxolimab. This clonotype originated in an adult with an advanced solid tumor such as melanoma, head and neck, liver or kidney cancer. The chain carries TRBV27 and TRBJ2-1, with TRBD2 identical over 7 bases. The chain's CDR3 is CASSLRTSYGNEQFF. CDR3 nucleotides: TGTGCCAGCAGTCTTCGGACTAGTTATGGCAATGAGCAGTTCTTC.